This TCR beta chain appears in the sequencing data of a study of a mutant IDH1 vaccine in newly diagnosed glioma (dated by TCRdb to about 2021). In the study overall: Of the approximately 35 treated patients, roughly 60% were male and 37.5% were female, and the mean age was approximately 40 years. Prior to enrollment, standard therapy consisting of radiotherapy alone, temozolomide alone, or radiochemotherapy with temozolomide had been administered to patients, with the combination being received by most patients. Six visits were used for peripheral blood collection: V03 (baseline), V05, V07, V10, V12 and V13. For exploratory analyses, approximately 25 treated patients had longitudinal TCRB deep sequencing done wherever samples were available. Overall study results and their limits: Availability determined which PBMC samples were chosen for TCRB deep sequencing. Changes in the top peripheral T cell clonotypes picked up by TCRB sequencing did not appear to be linked to pseudoprogression. Immune responses induced by the vaccine were seen in 90% to 95% of patients across multiple MHC alleles. The authors noted that analyses of patient blood samples could not be reproduced because of sample limitations.

The germline V gene specifies SGHRS as CDR1 and YFSETQ as CDR2. A distance of 10 bases separates the germline ends of V and J, which lose 4 bases and 6 bases respectively. From the cysteine through the phenylalanine, the CDR3 covers 13 amino acids. This entry keeps only the CDR3 DNA: 39 bases, framed from base 1. The library was generated by the immunoSEQ multiplex PCR assay. The hsTCRB Kit was used according to the manufacturer's protocol to amplify rearranged TCR beta chain sequences. An Illumina MiSeq was used to sequence the TCRB libraries. As for how the authors treated the data: The kit vendor's proprietary platform handled demultiplexing, trimming and gene mapping. TCRdb retrieved this table from immuneACCESS and kept in-frame rearrangements only. Not all clones are present; in checked studies, unresolved V genes account for under half, and no reason is known for the remainder. V, J and clone size derive from that table, while D and trimming were established from the DNA sequence. The sample profile shows about 15,000 clones; roughly nine tenths of them were found once. Of the sample, 7% to 10% falls within the top ten clones.

This clone was recorded only once. No cognate antigen has been identified for it. No qualities accompany the bases; no much larger clone lies one base away. The time point label on this specimen signifies: baseline, week 1 (first vaccination visit). Reading the label with the study, this specimen's treatment or condition is: pre-vaccination baseline after standard-of-care therapy. All donors had newly diagnosed IDH1-mutant astrocytomas of WHO grade 3 or 4 that showed loss of nuclear ATRX. The samples were drawn from NOA16, a multicentre, single-arm, open-label phase I trial in Germany that tested a mutant IDH1 peptide vaccine in humans for the first time. Visit V03 blood draws served as the baseline sample for immunogenicity testing. The DNeasy Blood and Tissue Kit was used to extract genomic DNA from EDTA blood for TCRB sequencing.

The sequence links TRBV5-1 to TRBJ2-2; a weak D assignment points to TRBD1 (8 bases agree). The TCR was taken from a woman aged 35 to 49 with glioma. Some clones in this sample may be carry-over from other donors' samples. The sequences come from PBMCs, collected from a glioma patient treated with radiotherapy, temozolomide or both. The DNA sequence is TGCGCCAGCAGCACAGGGGGGGCCGGGGAGCTGTTTTTT. This is translated as CASSTGGAGELFF.